Included here is one TCR beta chain sequence, with context. Its specificity is not known. Other DNA sequences of this sample code for an identical CDR3. This CDR3 spans 15 amino acids. Germline CDR1 reads SGHTA; CDR2 reads FQGTGA. Trimming took off 5 bases at V and 1 base at J, with 13 bases between the two ends. These data come from a study of CD8+ T cells in alopecia areata. Sequencing relied on a cDNA template that was reverse transcribed from extracted RNA. The method was immunoSEQ multiplex PCR; TCRdb's version includes in-frame clones alone and lacks a portion of them. This table holds 120,000 or so clones, roughly 55% found once. Regarding treatment: oral pan-JAK inhibitor, 5-10 mg twice daily. Overall study results and limits: Scalp clonality and expanded CD8+ clones among the top 100 were significantly decreased by tofacitinib. Persistence during tofacitinib was seen for many expanded lesional clones in scalp and blood.

The input for sequencing was CD4+ T cells sorted from blood, taken at week 4, from a patient treated with tofacitinib. The TCR sequence derives from a human donor with alopecia areata. The gene calls are TRBV7-3 and TRBJ2-3; the D gene is possibly TRBD2 (6 bases). CDR3 amino acids: CASSRTGLRTDTQYF. The CDR3 coding sequence is TGTGCCAGCAGCCGAACGGGACTCCGCACAGATACGCAGTATTTT.